The source of this T cell receptor (beta chain) is a study of cytomegalovirus exposure and HLA in healthy donors. The CDR3 length is 11 residues. V was trimmed by 1 base and J by 7 bases, leaving 5 bases between them. Per the germline V gene, CDR1 is PRHDT and CDR2 is FYEKMQ (reference sequence). The primer mix had 60 Vbeta and 13 Jbeta primers. Sequenced by immunoSEQ multiplex PCR; TCRdb stores in-frame clones only, minus some. The repertoire table contains about 50,000 clones. The chain carries TRBV13 and TRBJ2-7; weak D call: TRBD2 (5 bases). Input material: PBMCs. This TCR came from a man between 18 and 35 years old in good health and CMV-seropositive. The CDR3 DNA is TGTGCCAGCAGCTTAGCGGGGGAGCAGTACTTC. Translated: CASSLAGEQYF.